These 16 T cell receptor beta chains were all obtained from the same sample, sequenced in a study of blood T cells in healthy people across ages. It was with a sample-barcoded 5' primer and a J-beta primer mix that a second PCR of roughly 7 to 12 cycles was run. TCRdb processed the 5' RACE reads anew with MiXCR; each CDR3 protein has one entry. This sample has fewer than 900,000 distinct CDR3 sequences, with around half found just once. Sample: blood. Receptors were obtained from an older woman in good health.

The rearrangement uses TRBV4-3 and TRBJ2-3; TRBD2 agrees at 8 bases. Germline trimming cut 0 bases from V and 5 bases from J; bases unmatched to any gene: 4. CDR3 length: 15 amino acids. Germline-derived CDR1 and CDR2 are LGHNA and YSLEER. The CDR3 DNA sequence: TGCGCCAGCAGCCAAGATTATCTAGCGGGAGATACGCAGTATTTT. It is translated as CASSQDYLAGDTQYF.

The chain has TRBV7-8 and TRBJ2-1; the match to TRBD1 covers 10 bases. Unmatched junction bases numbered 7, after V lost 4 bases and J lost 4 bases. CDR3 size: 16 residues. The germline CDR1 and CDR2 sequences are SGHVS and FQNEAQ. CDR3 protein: CASSYPGQGIYNEQFF. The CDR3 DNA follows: TGTGCCAGCAGCTACCCGGGACAGGGGATATACAATGAGCAGTTCTTC.

The CDR3 bases are TGTGCCAGCTCACCGGATGAATCGGGGAGGGCTGATCAAGAGACCCAGTACTTC. This codes for CASSPDESGRADQETQYF. J is TRBJ2-5 and V is TRBV18; TRBD2 aligns across 7 bases. Trimming cost V 3 bases and J 2 bases; bases outside gene matches: 15. This CDR3 spans 18 amino acids. Germline V gene lookup returns CDR1 KGHSH and CDR2 LQKENI.

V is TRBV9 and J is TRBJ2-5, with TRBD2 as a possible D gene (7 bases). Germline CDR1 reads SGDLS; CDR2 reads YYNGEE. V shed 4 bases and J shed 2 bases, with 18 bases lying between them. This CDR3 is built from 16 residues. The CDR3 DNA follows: TGTGCCAGCAGCCTAGGGGGGGACGCCCAACAAGAGACCCAGTACTTC. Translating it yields CASSLGGDAQQETQYF. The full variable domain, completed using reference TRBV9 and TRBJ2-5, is DSGVTQTPKHLITATGQRVTLRCSPRSGDLSVYWYQQSLDQGLQFLIQYYNGEERAKGNILERFSAQQFPDLHSELNLSSLELGDSALYFCASSLGGDAQQETQYFGPGTRLLVL.

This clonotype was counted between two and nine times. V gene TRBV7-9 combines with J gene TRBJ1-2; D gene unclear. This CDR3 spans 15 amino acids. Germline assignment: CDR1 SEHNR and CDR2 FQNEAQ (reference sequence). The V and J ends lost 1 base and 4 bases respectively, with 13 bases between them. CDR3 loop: CASSLVSTAPYGYTF. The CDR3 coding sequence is TGTGCCAGCAGCTTAGTCTCAACGGCCCCCTATGGCTACACCTTC.

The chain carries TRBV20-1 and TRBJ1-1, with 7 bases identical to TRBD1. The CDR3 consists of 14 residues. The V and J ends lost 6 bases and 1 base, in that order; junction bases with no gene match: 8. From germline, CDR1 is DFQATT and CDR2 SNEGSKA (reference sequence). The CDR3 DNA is TGCAGTGCCCAACCGGGGACAGAGAACACTGAAGCTTTCTTT. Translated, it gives CSAQPGTENTEAFF.

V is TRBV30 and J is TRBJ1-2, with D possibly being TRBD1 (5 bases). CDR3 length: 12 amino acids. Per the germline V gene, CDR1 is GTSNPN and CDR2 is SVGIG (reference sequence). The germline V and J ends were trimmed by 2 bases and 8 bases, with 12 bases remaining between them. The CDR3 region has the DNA TGTGCCTGGAGTTGGCAGGGCTTGGGCTACACCTTC. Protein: CAWSWQGLGYTF.

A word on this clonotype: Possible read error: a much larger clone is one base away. The CDR3 reads CASGPSYEIGGYNTEAFF. CDR3 nucleotide sequence: TGTGCCAGCGGCCCGTCCTACGAAATAGGGGGATACAACACTGAAGCTTTCTTT. The V call is TRBV5-6, the J call TRBJ1-1, with D perhaps TRBD1 (6 bases). Germline V gene lookup returns CDR1 SGHDT and CDR2 YYEEEE. The CDR3 spans 18 residues. The V end lost 7 bases, the J end lost 2 bases, and 27 bases lay between the germline ends.

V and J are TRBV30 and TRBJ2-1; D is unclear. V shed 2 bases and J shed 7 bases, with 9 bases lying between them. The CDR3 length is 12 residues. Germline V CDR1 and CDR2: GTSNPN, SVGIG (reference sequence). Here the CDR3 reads CAWSHGANEQFF. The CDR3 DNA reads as TGTGCCTGGAGTCACGGAGCGAATGAGCAGTTCTTC.

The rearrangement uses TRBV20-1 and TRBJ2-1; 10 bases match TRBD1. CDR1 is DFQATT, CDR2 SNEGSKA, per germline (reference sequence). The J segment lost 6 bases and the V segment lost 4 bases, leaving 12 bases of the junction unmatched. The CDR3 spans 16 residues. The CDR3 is CSAKNAGTGATNEQFF. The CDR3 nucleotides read TGCAGTGCTAAGAATGCCGGGACAGGGGCGACCAATGAGCAGTTCTTC.

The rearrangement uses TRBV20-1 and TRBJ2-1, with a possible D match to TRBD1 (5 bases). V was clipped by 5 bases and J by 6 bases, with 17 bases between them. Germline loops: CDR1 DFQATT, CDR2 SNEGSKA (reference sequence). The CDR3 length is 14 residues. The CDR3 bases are TGCAGTGCTCATGGACCAAATCAGGGCAATGAGCAGTTCTTC. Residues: CSAHGPNQGNEQFF.

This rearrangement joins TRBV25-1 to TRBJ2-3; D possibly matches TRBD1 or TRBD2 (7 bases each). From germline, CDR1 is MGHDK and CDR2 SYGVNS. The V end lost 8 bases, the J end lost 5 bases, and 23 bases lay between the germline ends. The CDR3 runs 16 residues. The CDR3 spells CASLGGGRGGGDTQYF. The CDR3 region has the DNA TGTGCCAGCCTTGGAGGCGGCAGGGGGGGTGGAGATACGCAGTATTTT.

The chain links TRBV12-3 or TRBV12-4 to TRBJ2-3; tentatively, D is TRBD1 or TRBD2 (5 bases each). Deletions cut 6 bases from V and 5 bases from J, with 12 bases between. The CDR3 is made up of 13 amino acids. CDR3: CASSSVGEDTQYF. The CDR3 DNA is TGTGCCAGCAGCAGCGTGGGGGAAGATACGCAGTATTTT.

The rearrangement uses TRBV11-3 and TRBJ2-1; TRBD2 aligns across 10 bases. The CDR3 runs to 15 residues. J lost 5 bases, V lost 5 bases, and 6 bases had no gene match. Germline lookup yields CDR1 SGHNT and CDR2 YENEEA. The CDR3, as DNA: TGTGCCAGCAGCCCAGGACTAGCGGATAACAATGAGCAGTTCTTC. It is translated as CASSPGLADNNEQFF.

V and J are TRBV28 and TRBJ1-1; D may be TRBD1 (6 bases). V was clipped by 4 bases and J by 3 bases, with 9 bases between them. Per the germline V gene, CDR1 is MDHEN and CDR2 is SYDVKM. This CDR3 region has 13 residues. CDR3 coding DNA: TGTGCCAGCAGTTCCGGACAGTACACTGAAGCTTTCTTT. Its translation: CASSSGQYTEAFF.

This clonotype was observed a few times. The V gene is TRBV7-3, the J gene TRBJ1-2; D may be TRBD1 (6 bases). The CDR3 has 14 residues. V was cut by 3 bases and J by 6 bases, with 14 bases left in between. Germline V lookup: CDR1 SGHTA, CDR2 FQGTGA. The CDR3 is CASSFRPGENGYTF. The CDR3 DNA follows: TGTGCCAGCAGCTTTCGCCCAGGGGAGAATGGCTACACCTTC.